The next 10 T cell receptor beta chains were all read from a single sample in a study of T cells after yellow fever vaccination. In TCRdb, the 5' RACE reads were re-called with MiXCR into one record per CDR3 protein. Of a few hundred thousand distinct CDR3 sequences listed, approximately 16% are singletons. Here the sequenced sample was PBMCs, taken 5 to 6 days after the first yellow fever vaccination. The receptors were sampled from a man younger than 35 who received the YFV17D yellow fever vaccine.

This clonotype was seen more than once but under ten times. The CDR3 DNA sequence: TGTGCCAGCAGTGTCCCTGAGGGGGGCAATACTGAAGCTTTCTTT. This gives the protein CASSVPEGGNTEAFF. This chain uses TRBV6-2 or TRBV6-3 with TRBJ1-1; possibly TRBD1 for D (6 bases). This CDR3 has 15 residues. V lost 5 bases and J 5 bases, leaving 18 bases between the germline ends. Germline V CDR1 and CDR2: MNHEY, SVGEGT.

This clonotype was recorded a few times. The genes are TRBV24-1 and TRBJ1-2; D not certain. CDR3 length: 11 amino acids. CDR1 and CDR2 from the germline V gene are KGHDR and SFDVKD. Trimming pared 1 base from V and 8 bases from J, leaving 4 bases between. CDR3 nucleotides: TGTGCCACCAGTGATTTCCGCGGCTACACCTTC. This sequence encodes CATSDFRGYTF.

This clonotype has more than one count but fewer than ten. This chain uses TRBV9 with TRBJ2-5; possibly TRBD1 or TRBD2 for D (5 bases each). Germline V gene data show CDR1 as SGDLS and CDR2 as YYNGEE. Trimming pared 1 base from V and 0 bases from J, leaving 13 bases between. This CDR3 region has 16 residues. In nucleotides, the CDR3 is TGTGCCAGCAGCGTATACTCCGGGACCAACCAAGAGACCCAGTACTTC. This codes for CASSVYSGTNQETQYF.

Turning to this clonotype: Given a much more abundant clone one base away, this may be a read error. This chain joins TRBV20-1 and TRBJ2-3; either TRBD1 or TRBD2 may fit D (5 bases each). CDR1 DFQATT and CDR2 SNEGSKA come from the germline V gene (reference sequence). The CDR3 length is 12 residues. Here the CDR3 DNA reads TGCAGCTGGGGACCCGTCACAGATACGCAGTATTTT. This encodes CSWGPVTDTQYF.

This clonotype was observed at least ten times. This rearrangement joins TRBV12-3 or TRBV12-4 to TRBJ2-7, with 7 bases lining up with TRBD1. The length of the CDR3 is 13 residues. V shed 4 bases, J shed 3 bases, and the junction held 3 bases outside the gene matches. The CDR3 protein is CASSWDRDYEQYV. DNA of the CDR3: TGTGCCAGCAGTTGGGACAGAGACTACGAGCAGTACGTC.

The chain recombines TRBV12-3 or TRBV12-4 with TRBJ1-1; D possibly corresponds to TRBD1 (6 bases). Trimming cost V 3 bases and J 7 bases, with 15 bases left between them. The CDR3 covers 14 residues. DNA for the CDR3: TGTGCCAGCAGTTTTTTCGTGTTGGACAGTGAAGCTTTCTTT. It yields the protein CASSFFVLDSEAFF.

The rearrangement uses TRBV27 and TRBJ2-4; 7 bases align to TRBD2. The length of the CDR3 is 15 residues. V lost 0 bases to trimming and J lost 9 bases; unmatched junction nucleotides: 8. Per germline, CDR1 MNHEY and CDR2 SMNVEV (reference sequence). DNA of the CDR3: TGTGCCAGCAGTTTATCCAACCCGGGGGGTGGCATTCAGTACTTC. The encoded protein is CASSLSNPGGGIQYF.

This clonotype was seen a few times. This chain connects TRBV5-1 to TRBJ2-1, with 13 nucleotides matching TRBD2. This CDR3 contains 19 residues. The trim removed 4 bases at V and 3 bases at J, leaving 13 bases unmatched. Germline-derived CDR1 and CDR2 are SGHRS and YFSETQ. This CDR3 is CASSPRLAGGPERYNEQFF. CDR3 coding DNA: TGCGCCAGCAGCCCTAGACTAGCGGGGGGACCTGAACGCTACAATGAGCAGTTCTTC.

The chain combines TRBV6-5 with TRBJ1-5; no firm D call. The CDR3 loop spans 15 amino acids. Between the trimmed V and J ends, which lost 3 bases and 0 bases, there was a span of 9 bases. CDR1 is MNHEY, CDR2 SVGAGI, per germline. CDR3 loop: CASSYNRNSNQPQHF. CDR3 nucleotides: TGTGCCAGCAGTTATAACAGAAATAGCAATCAGCCCCAGCATTTT.

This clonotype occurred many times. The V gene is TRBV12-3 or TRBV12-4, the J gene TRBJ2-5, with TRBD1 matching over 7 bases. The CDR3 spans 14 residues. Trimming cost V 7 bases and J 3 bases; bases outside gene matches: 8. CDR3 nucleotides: TGTGCCAGCACGGTGGGACAGACGGAAGAGACCCAGTACTTC. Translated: CASTVGQTEETQYF.